The 5 T cell receptor beta chains below all came from one sample that was sequenced in a study of cytomegalovirus exposure and HLA in healthy donors. PCR used 60 Vbeta primers and 13 Jbeta primers. Sequencing used immunoSEQ multiplex PCR; TCRdb keeps in-frame clones, though not all of them. The table shows some 180,000 clones, with around 77% occurring only once. Sequenced sample: PBMCs. The receptors derive from a man aged 25 to 45 in good health and CMV-seronegative.

The chain links TRBV2 to TRBJ1-4, with no clear D. Trimming left V 5 bases short and J 3 bases short, with 13 bases between. Per germline, CDR1 SNHLY and CDR2 FYNNEI. This CDR3 comprises 15 residues. CDR3 in DNA: TGTGCCAGCAGTCAAAACAGCCGGTCTAATGAAAAACTGTTTTTT. This codes for CASSQNSRSNEKLFF. Variable domain in full (rest from reference TRBV2 and TRBJ1-4): EPEVTQTPSHQVTQMGQEVILRCVPISNHLYFYWYRQILGQKVEFLVSFYNNEISEKSEIFDDQFSVERPDGSNFTLKIRSTKLEDSAMYFCASSQNSRSNEKLFFGSGTQLSVL.

The V call is TRBV9, the J call TRBJ2-1, with TRBD2 matching over 16 bases. The CDR3 covers 15 residues. Per the germline V gene, CDR1 is SGDLS and CDR2 is YYNGEE. The ends lost 3 bases at V and 10 bases at J; junction bases unmatched: 4. CDR3 sequence reads: CASSAGTSGRGEQFF. The CDR3 DNA is TGTGCCAGCAGCGCCGGGACTAGCGGGAGGGGCGAGCAGTTCTTC.

This sequence joins TRBV29-1 and TRBJ1-4; D remains ambiguous. CDR3 length equals 15 residues. Per germline, CDR1 SQVTM and CDR2 ANQGSEA. V lost 3 bases and J 0 bases, leaving 11 bases between the germline ends. CDR3 bases: TGCAGCGTTGATGCAGGCAGTGCAACTAATGAAAAACTGTTTTTT. Its translation: CSVDAGSATNEKLFF.

This sequence joins TRBV5-4 and TRBJ2-5; unclear D gene. This CDR3 is 11 amino acids long. The V end lost 5 bases, the J end lost 4 bases, and 6 bases lay between the germline ends. CDR1 and CDR2 (germline): SGHNT, YYREEE (reference sequence). CDR3 in amino acids: CASRRGETQYF. CDR3 DNA: TGTGCCAGCAGGCGAGGAGAGACCCAGTACTTC.

The DNA of the CDR3 is TGTGCCAGCAGCTGGACAGGGGACGGAAACACCATATATTTT. Translation gives CASSWTGDGNTIYF. The chain joins TRBV5-5 to TRBJ1-3, with 9 bases lining up with TRBD1. With V trimmed by 3 bases and J by 4 bases, 2 bases remained unmatched. CDR3 length equals 14 residues. The germline CDR1 and CDR2 sequences are SGHKS and YYEKEE (reference sequence). The full variable domain, completed using reference TRBV5-5 and TRBJ1-3, is DAGVTQSPTHLIKTRGQQVTLRCSPISGHKSVSWYQQVLGQGPQFIFQYYEKEERGRGNFPDRFSARQFPNYSSELNVNALLLGDSALYLCASSWTGDGNTIYFGEGSWLTVV.